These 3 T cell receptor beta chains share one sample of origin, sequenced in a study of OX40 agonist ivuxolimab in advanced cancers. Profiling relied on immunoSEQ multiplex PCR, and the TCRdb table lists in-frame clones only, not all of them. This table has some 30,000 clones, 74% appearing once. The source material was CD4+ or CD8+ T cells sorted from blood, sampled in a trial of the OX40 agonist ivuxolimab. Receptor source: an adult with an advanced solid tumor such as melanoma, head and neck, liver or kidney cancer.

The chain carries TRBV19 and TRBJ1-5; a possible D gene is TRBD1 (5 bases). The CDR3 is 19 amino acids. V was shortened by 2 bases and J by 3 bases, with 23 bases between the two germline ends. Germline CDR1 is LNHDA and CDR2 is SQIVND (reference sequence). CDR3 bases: TGTGCCAGTAGTATACGCCATGCGGGGCGGGCAGTAATCAATCAGCCCCAGCATTTT. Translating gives CASSIRHAGRAVINQPQHF.

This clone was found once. The CDR3 protein is CASSVLAGAGTDTQYF. The CDR3 DNA reads TGTGCCAGCAGCGTTCTCGCGGGGGCCGGCACAGATACGCAGTATTTT. The chain couples TRBV9 to TRBJ2-3, with D possibly matching TRBD2 (7 bases). Germline-derived CDR1 and CDR2 are SGDLS and YYNGEE. The germline V and J ends were trimmed by 2 bases and 1 base, with 14 bases remaining between them. CDR3 length equals 16 residues.

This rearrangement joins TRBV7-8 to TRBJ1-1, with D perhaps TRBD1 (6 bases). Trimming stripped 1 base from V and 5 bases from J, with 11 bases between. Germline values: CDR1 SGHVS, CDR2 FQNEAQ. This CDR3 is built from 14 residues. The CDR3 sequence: CASSLVGGPTEAFF. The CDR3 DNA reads TGTGCCAGCAGCTTAGTAGGGGGGCCAACTGAAGCTTTCTTT.